One and the same sample provided the 24 T cell receptor beta chains below, sequenced in a study of spatial heterogeneity in lung cancer. MiXCR was run by TCRdb on the 5' RACE reads, yielding one entry per CDR3 protein. The sample has roughly 60,000 distinct CDR3 sequences, approximately 8.9% seen once. The time point here: sample taken at primary tumor resection. The sequenced material consisted of unsorted whole RNA from tumor, nontumor lung or frozen PBMC. This material consisted of PBMCs, taken at surgery. The receptor source for this set is a female donor with early-stage non-small cell lung cancer.

This clonotype appeared once. The chain uses TRBV5-5 and TRBJ1-6; D is perhaps TRBD1 (6 bases). Trimming removed 1 base at V and 5 bases at J, with 13 bases between. The CDR3 is 16 amino acids. CDR1 is SGHKS and CDR2 is YYEKEE in the germline V gene (reference sequence). CDR3 nucleotide sequence: TGTGCCAGCAGCTTGAGGCCAGGGGTGGATAATTCACCCCTCCACTTT. It codes for CASSLRPGVDNSPLHF.

This clonotype was seen ten or more times. The chain uses TRBV28 and TRBJ2-4; 9 nucleotides match TRBD2. Trimming cost V 2 bases and J 6 bases; bases outside gene matches: 11. This CDR3 comprises 17 residues. Per germline, CDR1 MDHEN and CDR2 SYDVKM. CDR3 in amino acids: CASSLMASGAEGNIQYF. In DNA form, the CDR3 reads TGTGCCAGCAGTTTAATGGCTAGCGGGGCCGAGGGAAACATTCAGTACTTC.

This sequence joins TRBV6-1 and TRBJ2-3, with D tentatively TRBD2 (7 bases). The CDR3 runs 15 residues. Germline V lookup: CDR1 MNHNS, CDR2 SASEGT. V dropped 0 bases and J dropped 6 bases, with 13 bases sitting between them. CDR3: CASSEARGAWDTQYF. As DNA, the CDR3 is TGTGCCAGCAGTGAAGCTCGGGGGGCTTGGGATACGCAGTATTTT.

This clonotype was seen many times. This chain joins TRBV11-1 and TRBJ2-3; D uncertain. The CDR3 totals 11 residues. Germline values: CDR1 SGHAT, CDR2 FQDESV (reference sequence). V dropped 5 bases and J dropped 8 bases, with 8 bases sitting between them. The CDR3 loop reads CASSQTVTQYF. CDR3 bases: TGTGCCAGCAGCCAGACTGTTACGCAGTATTTT.

In this sample, this clonotype turned up a few times. V gene TRBV6-1 combines with J gene TRBJ2-1, with TRBD2 matching over 9 bases. The V segment lost 5 bases and the J segment 3 bases; nucleotides outside the gene matches: 2. The CDR3 is 14 amino acids. Germline CDR1 and CDR2: MNHNS and SASEGT. CDR3 amino acids: CASSYSGSYNEQFF. The CDR3 DNA sequence: TGTGCCAGCAGTTATAGCGGGAGCTACAATGAGCAGTTCTTC.

This clonotype was observed a few times. The V and J genes are TRBV12-3 or TRBV12-4 and TRBJ2-1; 12 bases fit TRBD2. Germline trimming cut 2 bases from V and 12 bases from J; bases unmatched to any gene: 5. CDR3 size: 14 residues. Here the CDR3 reads CASSLKSSGRGQFF. The DNA of the CDR3 is TGTGCCAGCAGTTTAAAGTCTAGCGGGAGGGGGCAGTTCTTC.

This clonotype has more than one count but fewer than ten. The chain uses TRBV2 and TRBJ2-3; 9 nucleotides line up with TRBD1. The CDR3 loop spans 17 amino acids. Germline-derived CDR1 and CDR2 are SNHLY and FYNNEI. J lost 4 bases, V lost 5 bases, and 13 bases had no gene match. The CDR3 protein is CASSTYWGQGGADTQYF. As DNA, the CDR3 is TGTGCCAGCAGTACCTACTGGGGACAGGGCGGCGCAGATACGCAGTATTTT.

V and J are TRBV25-1 and TRBJ2-1; unclear D gene. Trimming cost V 4 bases and J 4 bases, with 14 bases left between them. The CDR3 consists of 15 residues. The V gene's germline CDR1 is MGHDK and CDR2 SYGVNS. The CDR3 DNA sequence: TGTGCCAGCAGTGGCTTATGGGATTCTTACAATGAGCAGTTCTTC. It specifies CASSGLWDSYNEQFF.

This clonotype was seen more than once but under ten times. The chain uses TRBV7-8 and TRBJ1-4, with a possible D match to TRBD1 (5 bases). The CDR3 spans 17 residues. V gave up 1 base and J gave up 2 bases, with 14 bases separating them. CDR1 is SGHVS, CDR2 FQNEAQ, per germline. The CDR3 coding sequence is TGTGCCAGCAGCTTAGTCCCGCCCGGGGCCACTAATGAAAAACTGTTTTTT. It yields the protein CASSLVPPGATNEKLFF.

The chain recombines TRBV2 with TRBJ1-5; D remains ambiguous. CDR1 is SNHLY and CDR2 is FYNNEI in the germline V gene. There are 15 residues in the CDR3. The ends were cut back, 7 bases at V and 7 bases at J, with 20 bases in the middle. CDR3 nucleotides: TGTGCCAGCAAGTTGAGCGTCGGGGATTGGCAGCCCCAGCATTTT. It specifies CASKLSVGDWQPQHF.

This clonotype was counted only a few times. The V and J genes are TRBV20-1 and TRBJ2-4; 9 nucleotides match TRBD1. The ends lost 0 bases at V and 2 bases at J; junction bases unmatched: 11. In germline, CDR1 is DFQATT, CDR2 SNEGSKA (reference sequence). This CDR3 has 18 residues. In DNA form, the CDR3 reads TGCAGTGCTAGAGATCATTTCGATGGACAGGGGACCAAAAACATTCAGTACTTC. It specifies CSARDHFDGQGTKNIQYF.

This clonotype has ten or more counts. The CDR3 coding sequence is TGTGCCAGCAGTCTTAACTCAGATACGCAGTATTTT. Protein product: CASSLNSDTQYF. This chain links TRBV7-9 with TRBJ2-3; D remains unclear. Trimming pared 6 bases from V and 4 bases from J, leaving 8 bases between. The CDR3 is 12 residues long. Germline V CDR1 and CDR2: SEHNR, FQNEAQ (reference sequence).

This clonotype was detected many times. The chain employs TRBV18 and TRBJ2-4; 7 bases line up with TRBD1. CDR1 is KGHSH and CDR2 is LQKENI in the germline V gene. The CDR3 covers 14 residues. J gave up 7 bases and V 0 bases, and 3 bases lay outside the gene matches. This CDR3 reads CASSPPGQWNIQYF. The CDR3 coding sequence is TGTGCCAGCTCACCACCGGGACAGTGGAACATTCAGTACTTC. Full variable domain (outside the CDR3, taken from reference TRBV18 and TRBJ2-4): NAGVMQNPRHLVRRRGQEARLRCSPMKGHSHVYWYRQLPEEGLKFMVYLQKENIIDESGMPKERFSAEFPKEGPSILRIQQVVRGDSAAYFCASSPPGQWNIQYFGAGTRLSVL.

This clonotype was recorded at least ten times. The chain employs TRBV20-1 and TRBJ1-6; 9 nucleotides match TRBD1. Unmatched junction bases numbered 7, after V lost 6 bases and J lost 7 bases. The CDR3 covers 14 residues. CDR1 is DFQATT, CDR2 SNEGSKA, per germline (reference sequence). This CDR3 reads CSAASGQGNSPLHF. The CDR3 DNA is TGCAGTGCCGCATCGGGACAGGGAAATTCACCCCTCCACTTT.

The chain has TRBV27 and TRBJ2-3; 11 nucleotides match TRBD2. The CDR3 sequence is 15 residues long. Germline CDR1 is MNHEY and CDR2 is SMNVEV (reference sequence). With V trimmed by 1 base and J by 4 bases, 1 base remained unmatched. CDR3 region: CASSLLLAGADTQYF. For the CDR3, the DNA is TGTGCCAGCAGTTTATTACTAGCGGGGGCAGATACGCAGTATTTT.

This clonotype was found many times. This chain joins TRBV29-1 and TRBJ1-1, with TRBD1 as a possible D gene (5 bases). V lost 3 bases, J lost 1 base, and 9 bases lay in between. Looked up from germline, CDR1 is SQVTM and CDR2 is ANQGSEA. The CDR3 is 13 amino acids. The CDR3: CSVDQGTNTEAFF. In DNA, the CDR3 is TGCAGCGTTGACCAGGGAACGAACACTGAAGCTTTCTTT.

The gene calls are TRBV30 and TRBJ1-2; 8 positions agree with TRBD1. CDR1 is GTSNPN and CDR2 is SVGIG in the germline V gene (reference sequence). CDR3 size: 13 residues. Trimming cost V 1 base and J 8 bases; bases outside gene matches: 6. This chain's CDR3 is CAWSADRVGGYTF. DNA for the CDR3: TGTGCCTGGAGTGCGGACAGGGTAGGGGGCTACACCTTC.

The gene calls are TRBV4-1 and TRBJ1-6; tentative D call: TRBD1 (5 bases). This CDR3 region has 15 residues. Germline loops: CDR1 MGHRA, CDR2 YSYEKL. Trimming shortened V by 2 bases and J by 5 bases, and 10 bases separated the two germline ends. This CDR3 is CASSQRGTDNSPLHF. The CDR3 DNA sequence: TGCGCCAGCAGCCAACGAGGGACGGATAATTCACCCCTCCACTTT.

This clonotype was observed many times. This chain joins TRBV7-2 and TRBJ2-1, with 8 nucleotides matching TRBD2. The CDR3 runs 16 residues. Losses at the gene ends were 6 bases for V and 2 bases for J; bases not matched to a gene: 9. Per the germline V gene, CDR1 is SGHTA and CDR2 is FQGNSA. This CDR3 is CASRFGGRIPYNEQFF. The CDR3 region has the DNA TGTGCCAGCAGGTTTGGCGGGAGGATCCCCTACAATGAGCAGTTCTTC. The full variable domain, its missing parts supplied by reference TRBV7-2 and TRBJ2-1, is GAGVSQSPSNKVTEKGKDVELRCDPISGHTALYWYRQSLGQGLEFLIYFQGNSAPDKSGLPSDRFSAERTGGSVSTLTIQRTQQEDSAVYLCASRFGGRIPYNEQFFGPGTRLTVL.

This clonotype turned up a few times. The V call is TRBV19, the J call TRBJ1-5; D gene ambiguous. Germline CDR1 and CDR2: LNHDA and SQIVND (reference sequence). The CDR3 totals 14 residues. V gave up 7 bases and J gave up 4 bases, with 14 bases separating them. The CDR3 DNA is TGTGCCAGTACGCCCCTCGAAGGTAATCAGCCCCAGCATTTT. Protein product: CASTPLEGNQPQHF.

This clonotype was counted ten times or more. The chain joins TRBV29-1 to TRBJ2-2; tentatively, D is TRBD1 (6 bases). The CDR3 sequence is 14 residues long. Germline V lookup: CDR1 SQVTM, CDR2 ANQGSEA. The CDR3 spells CSGQKTQGTGELFF. CDR3 nucleotides: TGCAGTGGCCAGAAGACTCAGGGGACCGGGGAGCTGTTTTTT.

This clonotype was found many times. V and J are TRBV12-3 or TRBV12-4 and TRBJ1-3, with D unclear. V lost 6 bases and J 2 bases, leaving 14 bases between the germline ends. This CDR3 is built from 15 residues. The CDR3: CASSALQFAGNTIYF. Written as DNA, the CDR3 is TGTGCCAGCAGCGCCCTTCAGTTCGCTGGAAACACCATATATTTT.

The chain employs TRBV5-1 and TRBJ1-1; D is perhaps TRBD1 (6 bases). V lost 4 bases to trimming and J lost 0 bases, with 10 bases between them. This CDR3 contains 14 residues. The germline V gene has CDR1 SGHRS and CDR2 YFSETQ. In nucleotides, the CDR3 is TGCGCCAGCAGCAGGGGGAATCTGAACACTGAAGCTTTCTTT. It yields the protein CASSRGNLNTEAFF.

Only a few counts were recorded for this clonotype. V is TRBV28 and J is TRBJ1-2; 7 bases agree with TRBD1. Germline CDR1 is MDHEN and CDR2 is SYDVKM. This CDR3 is 14 amino acids long. The J segment lost 6 bases and the V segment lost 6 bases, leaving 10 bases of the junction unmatched. CDR3 DNA: TGTGCCAGCAGCCTTTTTCTAACAGGGGATGGCTACACCTTC. This sequence encodes CASSLFLTGDGYTF.